This T cell receptor beta chain was found in a study of graft-versus-host responses after intestinal transplantation. General study results and limits: There was an association between peak levels of circulating GvH clones and early post-transplant HvG declines. Those patients showing graft-donor T cell macrochimerism displayed high graft-versus-host to host-versus-graft clonal ratios in allografts.

CDR1 and CDR2 from the germline V gene are MGHRA and YSYEKL. This CDR3 is 15 amino acids long. V lost 0 bases, J lost 0 bases, and 8 bases lay in between. Clones were read by immunoSEQ multiplex PCR, and TCRdb kept only the in-frame ones, dropping some. The top ten hold roughly 0.64% of the sample, which has 80,000 or so clones, roughly 90% seen once. Worth noting for this clone: The target antigen is unknown.

Source: PBMCs, taken 98 days after intestinal transplantation. J is TRBJ1-1 and V is TRBV4-1; D gene unclear. The receptor was derived from a human patient who received an intestinal transplant, so some T cells may come from the graft donor. The CDR3, as DNA: TGCGCCAGCAGCCAAGATCACGCCATGAACACTGAAGCTTTCTTT. The encoded protein is CASSQDHAMNTEAFF.